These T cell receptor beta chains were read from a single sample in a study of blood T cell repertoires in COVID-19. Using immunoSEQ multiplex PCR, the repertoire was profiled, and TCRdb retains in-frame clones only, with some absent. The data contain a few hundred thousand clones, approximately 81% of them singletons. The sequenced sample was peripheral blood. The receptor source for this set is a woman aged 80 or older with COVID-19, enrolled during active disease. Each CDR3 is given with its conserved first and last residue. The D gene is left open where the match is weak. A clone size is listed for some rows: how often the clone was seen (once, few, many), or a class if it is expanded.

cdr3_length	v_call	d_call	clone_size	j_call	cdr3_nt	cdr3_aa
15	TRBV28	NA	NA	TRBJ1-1	TGTGCTAGCACGTTAATTCGCCCTATGAACACTGAAGCTTTCTTT	CASTLIRPMNTEAFF
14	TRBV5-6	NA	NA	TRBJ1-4	TGTGCCAGCAGCGGGCAGGGGCAAGGGGAAAAACTGTTTTTT	CASSGQGQGEKLFF
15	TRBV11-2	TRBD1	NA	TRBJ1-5	TGTGCCAGCAGCTCCAGACAGGGGAGAAATCAGCCCCAGCATTTT	CASSSRQGRNQPQHF
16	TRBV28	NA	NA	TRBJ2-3	TGTGCCAGCAGACCGACTACGACCTTTGATCCAGATACGCAGTATTTT	CASRPTTTFDPDTQYF
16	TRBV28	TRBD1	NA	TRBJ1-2	TGTGCCAGCAGTCACGACAGGGGAATTGGGACAGTCGGCTACACCTTC	CASSHDRGIGTVGYTF
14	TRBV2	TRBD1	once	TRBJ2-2	TGTGCCAGCAGGGGGACAGGGAAAGTCGGGGAGCTGTTTTTT	CASRGTGKVGELFF
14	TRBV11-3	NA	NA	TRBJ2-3	TGTGCCAGCAGCTCCTCCGGTAGCACAGATACGCAGTATTTT	CASSSSGSTDTQYF
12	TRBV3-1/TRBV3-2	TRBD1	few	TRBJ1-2	TGTGCCAGCACCGGACAGGCGGACGGCTACACCTTC	CASTGQADGYTF
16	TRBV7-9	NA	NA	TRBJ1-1	TGTGCCAGCAGCTTATCGTTGGGCCGGGGGGCCACTGAAGCTTTCTTT	CASSLSLGRGATEAFF
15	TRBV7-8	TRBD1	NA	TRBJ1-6	TGTGCCAGCAGCTTAGGGGGGACAGGGTACTCACCCCTCCACTTT	CASSLGGTGYSPLHF
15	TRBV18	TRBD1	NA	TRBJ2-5	TGTGCCAGCTCGATTACGACAGGGGGCCAAGAGACCCAGTACTTC	CASSITTGGQETQYF
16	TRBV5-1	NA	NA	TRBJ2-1	TGCGCCAGCAGCTTGGTTTTAAGGGGCTCCAGGGATGAGCAGTTCTTC	CASSLVLRGSRDEQFF
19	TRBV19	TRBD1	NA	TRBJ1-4	TGTGCCAGTAGTGCTACCCCCGGGACAGGTGTAACAACTAATGAAAAACTGTTTTTT	CASSATPGTGVTTNEKLFF
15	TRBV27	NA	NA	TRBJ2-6	TGTGCCAGCAGTTTAAAATCTTCTGGGGCCAACGTCCTGACTTTC	CASSLKSSGANVLTF
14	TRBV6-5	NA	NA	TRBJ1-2	TGTGCCAGCAGTCGCGGACATCCTAACTATGGCTACACCTTC	CASSRGHPNYGYTF
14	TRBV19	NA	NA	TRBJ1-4	TGTGCCAGTAGTATGGGGCAGGGGAATGAAAAACTGTTTTTT	CASSMGQGNEKLFF
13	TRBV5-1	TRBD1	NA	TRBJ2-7	TGCGCCAGCAGCTCGACAGGGGGCACCGAGCAGTACTTC	CASSSTGGTEQYF
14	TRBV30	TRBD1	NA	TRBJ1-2	TGTGCCTGGAGTGCGGGACAGGGCAGCTATGGCTACACCTTC	CAWSAGQGSYGYTF
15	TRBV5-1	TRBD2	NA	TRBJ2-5	TGCGCCAGCAGCTTGGTAACTAGCGGGGTGGAGACCCAGTACTTC	CASSLVTSGVETQYF
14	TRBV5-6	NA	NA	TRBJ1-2	TGTGCCAGCAGCCCGGGACACCGTAAGGATGGCTACACCTTC	CASSPGHRKDGYTF
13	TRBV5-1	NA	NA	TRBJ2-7	TGCGCCAGCAGCCCGGACATGACCTACGAGCAGTACTTC	CASSPDMTYEQYF
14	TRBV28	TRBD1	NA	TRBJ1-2	TGTGCCAGCAGTGGACAGGAGACTAACTATGGCTACACCTTC	CASSGQETNYGYTF
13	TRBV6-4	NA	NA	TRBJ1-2	TGTGCCAGCAGTGAAGGAGGCGGCTATGGCTACACCTTC	CASSEGGGYGYTF
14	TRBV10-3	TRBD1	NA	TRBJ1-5	TGTGCCATCAGATCGACAGGGAATGAGCAGCCCCAGCATTTT	CAIRSTGNEQPQHF
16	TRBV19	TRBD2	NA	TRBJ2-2	TGTGCCACCGGACTGGCGGGGGGGCCAAACACCGGGGAGCTGTTTTTT	CATGLAGGPNTGELFF
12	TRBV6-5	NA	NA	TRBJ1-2	TGTGCCAGCAGTTACTGGAGGGGCGGCTACACCTTC	CASSYWRGGYTF
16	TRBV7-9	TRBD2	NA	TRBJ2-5	TGTGCCAGCACCATCACTAGCGGGGGGACCCCGGAGACCCAGTACTTC	CASTITSGGTPETQYF
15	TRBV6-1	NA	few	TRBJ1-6	TGTGCCAGCAGTGAGAGGACGGGGTCTGGATCACCCCTCCACTTT	CASSERTGSGSPLHF
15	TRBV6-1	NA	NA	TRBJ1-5	TGTGCCAGCAGTGAGCGGTTCCCGAGCAATCAGCCCCAGCATTTT	CASSERFPSNQPQHF
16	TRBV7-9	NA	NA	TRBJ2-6	TGTGCCAGCAGCTTAGTGGGGAGCTCTGGGGCCAACGTCCTGACTTTC	CASSLVGSSGANVLTF
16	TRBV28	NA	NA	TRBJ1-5	TGTGCCAGCAGTTTGCGCATGCCCAACAGCAATCAGCCCCAGCATTTT	CASSLRMPNSNQPQHF
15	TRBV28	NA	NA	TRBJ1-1	TGTGCCAGCAGTTTAGTGGGCCGCCTGAACACTGAAGCTTTCTTT	CASSLVGRLNTEAFF
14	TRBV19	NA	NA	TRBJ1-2	TGTGCCAGTAGGTCGGGGGGGCCCACTTATGGCTACACCTTC	CASRSGGPTYGYTF
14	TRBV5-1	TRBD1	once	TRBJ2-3	TGCGCCAGCAGCAAAGACAGGGGACTAGATACGCAGTATTTT	CASSKDRGLDTQYF
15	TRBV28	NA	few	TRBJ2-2	TGTGCCAGCAGCCAACGGGGGGCCAATACCGGGGAGCTGTTTTTT	CASSQRGANTGELFF
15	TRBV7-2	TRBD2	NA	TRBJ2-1	TGTGCCAGCAGGCCGGGGGCGGGGGGTCGGAATGAGCAGTTCTTC	CASRPGAGGRNEQFF
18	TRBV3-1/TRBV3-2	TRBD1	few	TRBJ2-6	TGTGCCAGCAGCCACACCGGGACAGGGCTTTCTGGGGCCAACGTCCTGACTTTC	CASSHTGTGLSGANVLTF
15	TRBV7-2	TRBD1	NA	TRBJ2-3	TGTGCCAGCAGCATAGGAAATCAGGGGGCGGATACGCAGTATTTT	CASSIGNQGADTQYF
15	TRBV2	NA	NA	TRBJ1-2	TGTGCCAGCAGTGGGGGTATTATGGGACATGATGGCTACACCTTC	CASSGGIMGHDGYTF
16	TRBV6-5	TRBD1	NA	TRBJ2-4	TGTGCCAGCAGTTCTTACTCTCCACAGGGGGCTAACATTCAGTACTTC	CASSSYSPQGANIQYF
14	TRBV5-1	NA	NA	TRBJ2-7	TGCGCCAGCAGCCTGAAGACAGGAACCTACGAGCAGTACTTC	CASSLKTGTYEQYF
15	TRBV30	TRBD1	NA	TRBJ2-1	TGTGCCTGGACCAGGACAGGAGTCACCTACAATGAGCAGTTCTTC	CAWTRTGVTYNEQFF
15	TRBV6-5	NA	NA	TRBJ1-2	TGTGCCAGCAGTTACTCGAATCAGGGGTTGGGGGGCTACACCTTC	CASSYSNQGLGGYTF
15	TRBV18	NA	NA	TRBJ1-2	TGTGCCAGCTCACCACCGGCGCAGGTAGTTGGTGGCTACACCTTC	CASSPPAQVVGGYTF
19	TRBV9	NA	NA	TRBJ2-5	TGTGCCAGCAGCGTAGGAGGAGCGGGGGACAGGGTTCGCAAAGAGACCCAGTACTTC	CASSVGGAGDRVRKETQYF
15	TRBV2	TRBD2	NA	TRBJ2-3	TGTGCCAGCAGCCAGCGGGGGGGCGGCGCAGATACGCAGTATTTT	CASSQRGGGADTQYF
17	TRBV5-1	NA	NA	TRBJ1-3	TGCGCCAGCAGCTCCTCGGGGGGGTACAACTCTGGAAACACCATATATTTT	CASSSSGGYNSGNTIYF
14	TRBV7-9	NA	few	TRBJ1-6	TGTGCCAGCAGCTCCTGGGAGGGAAATTCACCCCTCCACTTT	CASSSWEGNSPLHF
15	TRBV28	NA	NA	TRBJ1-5	TGTGCCAGCAGCCGTCGGGGGGGTAGCAATCAGCCCCAGCATTTT	CASSRRGGSNQPQHF
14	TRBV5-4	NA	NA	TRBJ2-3	TGTGCCAGCAGCTTGAACAGGGGCACAGATACGCAGTATTTT	CASSLNRGTDTQYF
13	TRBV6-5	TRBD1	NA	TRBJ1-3	TGTGCCAGCAGGGGGACAGCTGGAAACACCATATATTTT	CASRGTAGNTIYF